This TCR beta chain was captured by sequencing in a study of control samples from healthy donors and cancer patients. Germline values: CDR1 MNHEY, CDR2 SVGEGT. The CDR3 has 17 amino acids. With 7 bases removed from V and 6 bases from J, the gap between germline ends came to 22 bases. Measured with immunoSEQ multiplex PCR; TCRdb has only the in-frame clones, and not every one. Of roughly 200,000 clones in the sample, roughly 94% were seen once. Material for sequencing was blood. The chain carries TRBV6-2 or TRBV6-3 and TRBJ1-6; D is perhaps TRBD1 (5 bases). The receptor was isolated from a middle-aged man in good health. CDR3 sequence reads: CASNPTVPFGGNSPLHF. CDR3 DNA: TGTGCCAGCAACCCTACTGTTCCTTTCGGGGGTAATTCACCCCTCCACTTT.